This TCR beta chain is from a study of human T cells and chemical hapten exposure. This clonotype was counted between two and nine times. Germline V lookup: CDR1 LNHDA, CDR2 SQIVND (reference sequence). The CDR3 has 18 amino acids. The V and J ends lost 5 bases and 0 bases, in that order; junction bases with no gene match: 10. Each CDR3 protein gets one entry after TCRdb re-called the RACE reads with MiXCR. The repertoire holds approximately 320,000 distinct CDR3 sequences, with 5.5% as singletons. Time point indicated: pre-sensitization, week 0. Treatment of the sample: therapeutic diphenylcyclopropenone sensitization with weekly scalp DPC.

The chain has TRBV19 and TRBJ2-3, with TRBD2 matching over 11 bases. Sequenced material: whole blood, taken in connection with sensitization to the hapten diphenylcyclopropenone (DPC). The sequence came from a woman between 18 and 29 years old with alopecia areata. Some clones in this sample may be carry-over from other donors' samples. For the CDR3, the DNA is TGTGCCAGTAGTCAAACTAGCGGGGGAGGCTATAGCACAGATACGCAGTATTTT. Its protein product is CASSQTSGGGYSTDTQYF. Filled out from reference TRBV19 and TRBJ2-3, the complete variable domain reads DGGITQSPKYLFRKEGQNVTLSCEQNLNHDAMYWYRQDPGQGLRLIYYSQIVNDFQKGDIAEGYSVSREKKESFPLTVTSAQKNPTAFYLCASSQTSGGGYSTDTQYFGPGTRLTVL.